This entry concerns a single TCR beta chain. The antigen remains undetermined. The entry originates in a study of identical twins. Overall study results and limits: Models underestimated TCR alpha sharing (out-of-frame) in monozygotic twins.

CDR1 is MNHEY and CDR2 is SVGAGI in the germline V gene. The CDR3 extends over 17 amino acids. Trimming stripped 0 bases from V and 3 bases from J, with 14 bases between. MiXCR was run by TCRdb on the 5' RACE reads, yielding one entry per CDR3 protein. The table has roughly 690,000 distinct CDR3 sequences, about 20% seen once; the top ten hold 4.3%. The same sample was also used in a study of T cells expressing NK-cell markers. That source reports: It was sorted CD3+CD56+NKG2C+, CD3+CD56+NKG2C- and CD3+CD56-NKG2C+ T cells that supplied the TCR beta repertoires.

The TCR originated in a woman between 18 and 29 years old in good health. Material for sequencing was PBMCs. This chain uses TRBV6-5 with TRBJ2-2; either TRBD1 or TRBD2 may supply D (5 bases each). The CDR3 sequence is CASSYSGTRGDTGELFF. The CDR3 bases are TGTGCCAGCAGTTACTCTGGGACCAGAGGGGACACCGGGGAGCTGTTTTTT.